This is a list of T cell receptor beta chains from one sample in a study of cytomegalovirus exposure and HLA in healthy donors. TCRdb's copy holds only in-frame clones and misses some; the assay was immunoSEQ multiplex PCR. The sample lists more than 80,000 clones; roughly two thirds were seen once. Sequenced: PBMCs. All receptors derive from a human donor in good health. Each CDR3 is given with its conserved first and last residue. The D gene is left open where the match is weak. The size of a clone is reported for some rows only, either as once, few or many, or as a class for expanded clones.

cdr3_length,v_call,d_call,clone_size,j_call,cdr3_nt,cdr3_aa
13,TRBV19,-,-,TRBJ1-1,TGTGCCAGTAGTATAAAGAGAAACACTGAAGCTTTCTTT,CASSIKRNTEAFF
16,TRBV5-6,-,-,TRBJ1-2,TGTGCCAGCAGCTTGGTTCGAGGGCTAGATAGCTATGGCTACACCTTC,CASSLVRGLDSYGYTF
11,TRBV7-9,TRBD2,-,TRBJ2-1,TGTGCCAGCAGCACTAGCGGGGAGCAGTTCTTC,CASSTSGEQFF
14,TRBV7-2,-,once,TRBJ2-5,TGTGCCAGCAGCTTAGGTCGGGTCGCAGAGACCCAGTACTTC,CASSLGRVAETQYF
13,TRBV7-2,-,-,TRBJ2-7,TGTGCCAGCACCTTAGCTAGATTGTACGAGCAGTACTTC,CASTLARLYEQYF
15,TRBV7-6,TRBD1,-,TRBJ1-1,TGTGCCAGCAGCTTAGCGGTTGGGACAGGGGTTTCAGCTTTCTTT,CASSLAVGTGVSAFF
15,TRBV6-6,TRBD1,few,TRBJ1-6,TGTGCCAGCAGTTTGACAGGGTTTCGTAATTCACCCCTCCACTTT,CASSLTGFRNSPLHF
15,TRBV4-2,-,-,TRBJ2-2,TGTGCCAGCAGCCAAGATAGGTCGGGCACCGGGGAGCTGTTTTTT,CASSQDRSGTGELFF
15,TRBV29-1,-,-,TRBJ2-1,TGCAGCGTTGTTGTTACGGCAGGGTCCCACAATGAGCAGTTCTTC,CSVVVTAGSHNEQFF
16,TRBV11-2,TRBD2,few,TRBJ2-5,TGTGCCAGCAGTAAACTAGCGGGGGGGATCAGGGAGACCCAGTACTTC,CASSKLAGGIRETQYF
18,TRBV7-8,-,once,TRBJ2-1,TGTGCCAGCAGCTTAGATGAGAAGCGGGTGTACTCCTACAATGAGCAGTTCTTC,CASSLDEKRVYSYNEQFF
13,TRBV19,-,few,TRBJ2-1,TGTGCCAGTAGTATCACACACCTCAATGAGCAGTTCTTC,CASSITHLNEQFF
11,TRBV7-8,-,few,TRBJ2-1,TGTGCCAGCAGCTTACCTAATGAGCAGTTCTTC,CASSLPNEQFF
16,TRBV7-9,-,-,TRBJ1-4,TGTGCCAGCAGCTTAGGTTCAGGACAGCAAATTGGAAAACTGTTTTTT,CASSLGSGQQIGKLFF
14,TRBV6-6,TRBD1,-,TRBJ1-5,TGTGCCAGCAGTTGGACAGGGAGCAATCAGCCCCAGCATTTT,CASSWTGSNQPQHF
14,TRBV18,-,-,TRBJ1-5,TGTGCCAGCTCACCATCGGAGCGCAATCAGCCCCAGCATTTT,CASSPSERNQPQHF
16,TRBV9,TRBD2,-,TRBJ2-5,TGTGCCAGCAGCGTATCAGTAGCGGGGGGGCCCGAGACCCAGTACTTC,CASSVSVAGGPETQYF
16,TRBV5-1,-,-,TRBJ1-1,TGCGCCAGCAGCTTGAAGTCACAGTTCATGAACACTGAAGCTTTCTTT,CASSLKSQFMNTEAFF
15,TRBV6-5,TRBD2,-,TRBJ2-7,TGTGCCAGCAGTTCCCGACTAGCGGGGGGGTACGAGCAGTACTTC,CASSSRLAGGYEQYF
14,TRBV5-4,-,-,TRBJ1-1,TGTGCCAGCAGCTTCAGGGCCCAGAACACTGAAGCTTTCTTT,CASSFRAQNTEAFF
16,TRBV7-2,-,few,TRBJ1-1,TGTGCCAGCAGCGCCCCTAGGGGAGGAATGAACACTGAAGCTTTCTTT,CASSAPRGGMNTEAFF
15,TRBV7-9,-,few,TRBJ2-1,TGTGCCAGCAGCCCGGTGACAAGGCAGTACAATGAGCAGTTCTTC,CASSPVTRQYNEQFF
15,TRBV4-2,TRBD1,-,TRBJ1-1,TGTGCCAGCAGCCAAGATTTTGGAGGGGACAGTGAAGCTTTCTTT,CASSQDFGGDSEAFF
15,TRBV6-4,-,-,TRBJ1-1,TGTGCCAGCAGCCCCGGTAAGGGGCTGAACACTGAAGCTTTCTTT,CASSPGKGLNTEAFF